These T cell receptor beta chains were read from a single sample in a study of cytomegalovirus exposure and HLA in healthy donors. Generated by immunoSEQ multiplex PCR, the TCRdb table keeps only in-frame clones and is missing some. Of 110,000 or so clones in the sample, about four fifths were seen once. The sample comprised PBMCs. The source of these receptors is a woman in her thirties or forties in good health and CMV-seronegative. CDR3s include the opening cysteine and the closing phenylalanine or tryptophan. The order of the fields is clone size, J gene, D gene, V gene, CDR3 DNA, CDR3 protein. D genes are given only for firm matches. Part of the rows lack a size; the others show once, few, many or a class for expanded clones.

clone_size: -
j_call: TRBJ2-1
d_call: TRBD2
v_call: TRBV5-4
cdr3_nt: TGTGCCAGCACGACTAGCAAGAAAAATGAGCAGTTCTTC
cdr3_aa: CASTTSKKNEQFF

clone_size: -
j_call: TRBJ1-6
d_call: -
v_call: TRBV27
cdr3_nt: TGTGCCAGCAGTTTTGGGGGCGACAGGTCACCCCTCCACTTT
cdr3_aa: CASSFGGDRSPLHF

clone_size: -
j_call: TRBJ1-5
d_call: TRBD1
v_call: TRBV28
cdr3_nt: TGTGCCAGCAGGGCACAGGGGGCGGGCAATCAGCCCCAGCATTTT
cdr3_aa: CASRAQGAGNQPQHF

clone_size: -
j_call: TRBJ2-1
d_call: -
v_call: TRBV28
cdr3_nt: TGTGCCAGCAGTTTGGGTGGGCTAGCGCAGGGCAATGAGCAGTTCTTC
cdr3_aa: CASSLGGLAQGNEQFF

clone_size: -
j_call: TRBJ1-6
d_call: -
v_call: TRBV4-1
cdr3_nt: TGCGCCAGCAGCCAAGGCGACAGGAGGAATTCACCCCTCCACTTT
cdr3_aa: CASSQGDRRNSPLHF

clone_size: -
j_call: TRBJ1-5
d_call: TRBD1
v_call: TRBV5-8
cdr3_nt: TGTGCCAGCAGCTTGGAAACAGGGGGAAATCAGCCCCAGCATTTT
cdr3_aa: CASSLETGGNQPQHF

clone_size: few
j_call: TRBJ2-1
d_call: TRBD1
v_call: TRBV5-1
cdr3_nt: TGCGCCAGCAGCTTGGCGACAGGGGCAACCTACAATGAGCAGTTCTTC
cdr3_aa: CASSLATGATYNEQFF

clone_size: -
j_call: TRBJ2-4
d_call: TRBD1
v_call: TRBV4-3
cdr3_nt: TGCGCCAGCAGCCACGAATGGGACAGTTCTTACTTAGCCAAAAACATTCAGTACTTC
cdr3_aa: CASSHEWDSSYLAKNIQYF

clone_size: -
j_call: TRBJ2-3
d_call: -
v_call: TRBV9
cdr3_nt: TGTGCCAGCAGCGTAGCGGCAGGGAATTCAGCAGATACGCAGTATTTT
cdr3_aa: CASSVAAGNSADTQYF

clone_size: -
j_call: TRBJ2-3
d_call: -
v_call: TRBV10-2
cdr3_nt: TGCGCCAGCAGCTTCGGGTGGGGCACAGATACGCAGTATTTT
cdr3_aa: CASSFGWGTDTQYF

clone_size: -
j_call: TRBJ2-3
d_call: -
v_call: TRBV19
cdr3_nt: TGTGCCAGTAAAGGCGGGGGCACAGATACGCAGTATTTT
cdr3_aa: CASKGGGTDTQYF

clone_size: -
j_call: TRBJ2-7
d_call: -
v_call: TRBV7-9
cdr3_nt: TGTGCCAGCGCACCTACAGGGCGAGGGTGGTACTTC
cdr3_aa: CASAPTGRGWYF

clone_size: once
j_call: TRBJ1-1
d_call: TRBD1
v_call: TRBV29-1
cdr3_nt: TGCAGCGTTGACCGACAGGGGTCGGGTGAAGCTTTCTTT
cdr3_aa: CSVDRQGSGEAFF

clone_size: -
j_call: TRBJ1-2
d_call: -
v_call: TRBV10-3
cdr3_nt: TGTGCCATCAGTTCGGACTCAGGTTGTGGCTACACCTTC
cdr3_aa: CAISSDSGCGYTF

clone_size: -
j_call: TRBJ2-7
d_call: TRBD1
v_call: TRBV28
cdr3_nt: TGTGCCAGCAGTTTGCTCCCGGGACAGGGAACCTACGAGCAGTACTTC
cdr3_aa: CASSLLPGQGTYEQYF

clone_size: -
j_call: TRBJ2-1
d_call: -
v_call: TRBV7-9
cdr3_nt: TGTGCCAGCAGCTTTTCCCCAGGAAGCTCCTACAATGAGCAGTTCTTC
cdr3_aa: CASSFSPGSSYNEQFF

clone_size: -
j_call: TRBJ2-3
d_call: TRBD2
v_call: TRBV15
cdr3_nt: TGTGCCACCAGCAGAGGACTAGCGGGAGGGCCGATCAGCACAGATACGCAGTATTTT
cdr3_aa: CATSRGLAGGPISTDTQYF

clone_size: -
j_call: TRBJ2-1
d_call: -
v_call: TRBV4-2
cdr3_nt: TGTGCCAGCAGCCGGGTCGGGGAGTCCTACAATGAGCAGTTCTTC
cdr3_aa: CASSRVGESYNEQFF

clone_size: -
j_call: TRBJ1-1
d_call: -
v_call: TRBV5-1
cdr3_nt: TGCGCCAGCAGCTTGGGACAGGTAGGGAACACTGAAGCTTTCTTT
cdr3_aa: CASSLGQVGNTEAFF

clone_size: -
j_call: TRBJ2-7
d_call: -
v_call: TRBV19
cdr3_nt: TGTGCCAGTAGTTCTGCCTACTCCTACGAGCAGTACTTC
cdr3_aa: CASSSAYSYEQYF

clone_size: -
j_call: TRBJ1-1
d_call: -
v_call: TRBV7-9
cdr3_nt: TGTGCCAGCAGCTCCCAGTTCAACACTGAAGCTTTCTTT
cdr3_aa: CASSSQFNTEAFF

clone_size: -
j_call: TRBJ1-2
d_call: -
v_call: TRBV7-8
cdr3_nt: TGTGCCAGCAGCCCGGACGTTAAGGGGGATGGCTACACCTTC
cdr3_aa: CASSPDVKGDGYTF

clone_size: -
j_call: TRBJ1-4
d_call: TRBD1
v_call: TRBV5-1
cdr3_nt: TGCGCCAGCAGCTTGGAACAGGGGGAAGTAGGGGAAAAACTGTTTTTT
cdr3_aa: CASSLEQGEVGEKLFF

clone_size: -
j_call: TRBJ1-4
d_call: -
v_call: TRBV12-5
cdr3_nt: TGTGCTAGTGGACCGGGGGGCCCTAATGAAAAACTGTTTTTT
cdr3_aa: CASGPGGPNEKLFF

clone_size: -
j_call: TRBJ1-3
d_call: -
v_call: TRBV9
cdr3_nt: TGTGCCAGCAGCAACAGGTCCCATCTCTCTGGAAACACCATATATTTT
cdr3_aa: CASSNRSHLSGNTIYF

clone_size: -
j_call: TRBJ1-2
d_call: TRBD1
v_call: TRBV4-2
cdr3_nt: TGTGCCAGCAGACAACCGGGACAGGGGGATGGCTACACCTTC
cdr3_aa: CASRQPGQGDGYTF

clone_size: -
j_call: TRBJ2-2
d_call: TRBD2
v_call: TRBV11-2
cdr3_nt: TGTGCCAGCAGCTCCCGGACTAGCGGGAGAGGCGGGGAGCTGTTTTTT
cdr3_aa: CASSSRTSGRGGELFF

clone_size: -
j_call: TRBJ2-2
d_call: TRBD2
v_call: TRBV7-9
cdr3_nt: TGTTCCAGCAGCCTGCGGACTAGCGGGAACACCGGGGAGCTGTTTTTT
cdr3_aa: CSSSLRTSGNTGELFF

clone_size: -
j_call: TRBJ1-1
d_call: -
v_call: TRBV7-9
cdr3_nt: TGTGCCAGCAGCTTTTTCGTGGCCAGGGGGAACACTGAAGCTTTCTTT
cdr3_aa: CASSFFVARGNTEAFF

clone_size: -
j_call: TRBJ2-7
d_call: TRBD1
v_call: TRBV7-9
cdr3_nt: TGTGCCAGCAGCTTAGTAGGGACAGGCGACCACGAGCAGTACTTC
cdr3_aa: CASSLVGTGDHEQYF

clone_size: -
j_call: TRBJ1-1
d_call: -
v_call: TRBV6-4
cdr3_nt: TGTGCCAGCAGTGTACAGGAGAACACTGAAGCTTTCTTT
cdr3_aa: CASSVQENTEAFF

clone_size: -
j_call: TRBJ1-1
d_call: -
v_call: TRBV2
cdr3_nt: TGTGCCAGCAGTACCAGGAGGGACGCTGAAGCTTTCTTT
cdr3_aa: CASSTRRDAEAFF

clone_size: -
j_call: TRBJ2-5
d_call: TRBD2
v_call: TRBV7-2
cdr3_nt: TGTGCCAGCAGCTTGACTAGCGGGACCGAGACCCAGTACTTC
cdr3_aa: CASSLTSGTETQYF